This TCR beta chain was retrieved from a study of cytomegalovirus exposure and HLA in healthy donors. Study-level points and caveats: Published work reported that the classifier diagnosed cytomegalovirus status with high specificity and sensitivity. A reported reduction in N-insertions relative to the roughly 640-donor mean was seen in an Asian-associated ancestry cluster in a later analysis.

Use of 60 Vbeta and 13 Jbeta primers characterized the PCR. Authors' processing steps: An analysis performed later counted 74 million or so unique TCR beta chains (roughly 11 million of them shared). The method was immunoSEQ multiplex PCR; TCRdb's version includes in-frame clones alone and lacks a portion of them. V and J calls and clone size are those listed in that table; D and trimming were worked out from the DNA. The data hold roughly 130,000 clones, with around 90% observed a single time. For this clone: Its antigen is undetermined.

The CDR3 consists of 15 residues. Per the germline V gene, CDR1 is SGHVS and CDR2 is FQNEAQ. V dropped 0 bases and J dropped 3 bases, with 12 bases sitting between them. This sequence joins TRBV7-8 and TRBJ2-7, with D tentatively TRBD1 (6 bases). This TCR was sampled from a woman aged 40 to 50 in good health and CMV-seronegative. Specimen: PBMCs. The CDR3 region is CASSLAPTGNYEQYF. CDR3 sequence (DNA): TGTGCCAGCAGCTTAGCGCCCACAGGGAACTACGAGCAGTACTTC.